Presented here are 15 T cell receptor beta chains from one specimen sequenced in a study of patients and donors after allogeneic stem cell transplantation. TCRdb analysed the RT-PCR reads with MiXCR anew, one entry per CDR3 protein. The sample has a few hundred thousand distinct CDR3 sequences, 38% seen once. Sample: blood, either unsorted or a sorted T cell fraction (not recorded which). These receptors were taken from a human donor who was either an allogeneic HSCT recipient or a stem cell or donor lymphocyte infusion donor (not recorded which). It is not recorded whose cells these are; they may come from a transplant donor.

Here the CDR3 reads CAIRRSGGANGELFF. The CDR3 coding sequence is TGTGCCATCAGGCGTAGCGGGGGGGCCAACGGGGAGCTGTTTTTT. The chain couples TRBV10-3 to TRBJ2-2; 11 nucleotides align to TRBD2. Trimming took 6 bases from V and 7 from J; bases not matched to a gene: 7. The germline V gene encodes CDR1 ENHRY and CDR2 SYGVKD. CDR3 length equals 15 residues.

The V gene is TRBV12-3 or TRBV12-4, the J gene TRBJ2-5; 8 nucleotides line up with TRBD1. The V and J ends lost 6 bases and 10 bases, in that order; junction bases with no gene match: 13. The CDR3 loop spans 14 amino acids. This CDR3 is CASSEVPGQAVQYF. CDR3 DNA: TGTGCCAGCAGCGAAGTCCCGGGACAGGCGGTCCAGTACTTC.

The rearrangement joins TRBV4-1 to TRBJ1-2, with D unclear. This CDR3 has 17 amino acids. The germline V gene encodes CDR1 MGHRA and CDR2 YSYEKL. The V end was cut by 0 bases, the J end by 4 bases, with 18 bases between. The CDR3 bases are TGCGCCAGCAGCCAAGACCCAACTCTAGACAAATTCTATGGCTACACCTTC. This gives the protein CASSQDPTLDKFYGYTF.

This chain connects TRBV4-3 to TRBJ2-1, with a tentative D call TRBD1 (6 bases). Germline assignment: CDR1 LGHNA and CDR2 YSLEER. Trimming left V 4 bases short and J 3 bases short, with 13 bases between. The length of the CDR3 is 15 residues. The CDR3 nucleotides are TGCGCCAGCAGCCCCGGACAGATCCTCTACAATGAGCAGTTCTTC. Residues: CASSPGQILYNEQFF.

Comments on this clonotype: The missing conserved phenylalanine or tryptophan at the end of this CDR3 makes a read error likely. This chain joins TRBV7-2 and TRBJ2-2; D gene unclear. From germline, CDR1 is SGHTA and CDR2 FQGNSA. The CDR3 covers 13 residues. V lost 1 base, J lost 6 bases, and 6 bases lay in between. Written as DNA, the CDR3 is TGTGCCAGCAGCTTAGAGGCCTCCGGGGAGCTGTTTTTG. It is translated as CASSLEASGELFL.

Only a few counts were recorded for this clonotype. This sequence joins TRBV12-3 or TRBV12-4 and TRBJ1-5; no definite D call. Trimming removed 3 bases at V and 2 bases at J, with 14 bases between. This CDR3 is built from 16 residues. Here the CDR3 reads CASSLGGWGGNQPQHF. Here the CDR3 DNA reads TGTGCCAGCAGTTTGGGTGGGTGGGGTGGCAATCAGCCCCAGCATTTT.

This clonotype has a count of ten or more. This chain uses TRBV5-1 with TRBJ1-4; D might be TRBD1 (5 bases). Germline-derived CDR1 and CDR2 are SGHRS and YFSETQ. CDR3 length: 14 residues. Trimming removed 3 bases from V and 7 bases from J, with 13 bases in between. CDR3 amino acids: CASSSREGGEKLFF. CDR3 sequence (DNA): TGCGCCAGCAGCTCCAGGGAGGGCGGTGAAAAACTGTTTTTT.

The sample holds a few counts of this clonotype. The genes are TRBV5-1 and TRBJ1-2; 8 bases align to TRBD1. V was clipped by 0 bases and J by 11 bases; unmatched bases: 6. CDR3 length: 13 residues. Per the germline V gene, CDR1 is SGHRS and CDR2 is YFSETQ. CDR3 DNA sequence: TGCGCCAGCAGCTTGGCACGGGACAGGCAATACACCTTC. Translated, it gives CASSLARDRQYTF.

This clonotype has more than one count but fewer than ten. The chain links TRBV12-3 or TRBV12-4 to TRBJ2-5; 7 nucleotides agree with TRBD1. V was clipped by 5 bases and J by 5 bases; unmatched bases: 11. The CDR3 is made up of 15 amino acids. CDR3 nucleotide sequence: TGTGCCAGCAGTCTAGGGGGCCCAGCCGTGGAGACCCAGTACTTC. Residues: CASSLGGPAVETQYF.

There are a few counts of this clonotype. V and J are TRBV15 and TRBJ1-4; D is possibly TRBD1 (5 bases). This CDR3 is 14 amino acids long. Germline CDR1 LNHNV, CDR2 YYDKDF (reference sequence). The V end lost 4 bases, the J end lost 7 bases, and 13 bases lay between the germline ends. This chain's CDR3 is CATSINRPLEKLFF. Here the CDR3 DNA reads TGTGCCACCAGCATAAACAGGCCTCTTGAAAAACTGTTTTTT. Filled out from reference TRBV15 and TRBJ1-4, the complete variable domain reads DAMVIQNPRYQVTQFGKPVTLSCSQTLNHNVMYWYQQKSSQAPKLLFHYYDKDFNNEADTPDNFQSRRPNTSFCFLDIRSPGLGDTAMYLCATSINRPLEKLFFGSGTQLSVL.

This clonotype appeared a few times. The rearrangement joins TRBV20-1 to TRBJ1-2, with D maybe TRBD1 (6 bases). The length of the CDR3 is 14 residues. Trimming removed 2 bases at V and 2 bases at J, with 12 bases between. The V gene's germline CDR1 is DFQATT and CDR2 SNEGSKA (reference sequence). CDR3 loop: CSARLLTGNYGYTF. Here the CDR3 DNA reads TGCAGTGCTAGACTTCTAACAGGGAACTATGGCTACACCTTC.

The gene calls are TRBV6-2 or TRBV6-3 and TRBJ2-2; 7 nucleotides match TRBD2. J was trimmed by 6 bases and V by 5 bases; bases with no gene match: 12. CDR1 and CDR2 (germline): MNHEY, SVGEGT. The CDR3 consists of 16 residues. The DNA of the CDR3 is TGTGCCAGCAGTCTTTGGACTAGGGTCTATGCCGGGGAGCTGTTTTTT. Its translation is CASSLWTRVYAGELFF.

The chain combines TRBV25-1 with TRBJ1-5; 7 bases map to TRBD1. Trimming at V came to 4 bases and at J to 0 bases, leaving 3 bases not matched to a gene. Germline assignment: CDR1 MGHDK and CDR2 SYGVNS. There are 15 residues in the CDR3. Here the CDR3 reads CASSGNRGSNQPQHF. The CDR3 region has the DNA TGTGCCAGCAGTGGAAACAGGGGTAGCAATCAGCCCCAGCATTTT.

The gene calls are TRBV20-1 and TRBJ1-1; TRBD1 matches 9 bases. V gave up 2 bases and J gave up 4 bases; unmatched junction bases: 5. This CDR3 is 14 amino acids long. Germline CDR1 is DFQATT and CDR2 is SNEGSKA (reference sequence). The CDR3 loop reads CSARSQGAFTEAFF. The CDR3 coding sequence is TGCAGTGCTAGATCACAGGGGGCTTTCACTGAAGCTTTCTTT.

A few counts support this clonotype. The CDR3 nucleotides are TGTGCCAGCAGTTTATTCCCGTACTATGGCTACACCTTC. Encoded protein: CASSLFPYYGYTF. The V call is TRBV27, the J call TRBJ1-2, with no clear D. Germline CDR1 is MNHEY and CDR2 is SMNVEV (reference sequence). V lost 1 base, J lost 3 bases, and 6 bases lay in between. This CDR3 has 13 amino acids.